This paragraph covers one TCR beta chain sequence. Germline-derived CDR1 and CDR2 are GTSNPN and SVGIG (reference sequence). J lost 1 base, V lost 2 bases, and 0 bases had no gene match. The length of the CDR3 is 13 residues. The entry originates in a study of PD-L1 blockade in urothelial cancer. TCRdb's table, derived via immunoSEQ multiplex PCR, lists solely in-frame clones and lacks some. The sample yields some 67,000 clones, less than 90% seen once. The genes are TRBV30 and TRBJ2-3; 7 bases map to TRBD2. Source: PBMCs, taken around atezolizumab (anti-PD-L1) treatment. The receptor comes from a man aged 55 to 69 with urothelial cancer. Here the CDR3 reads CAWSSGGTDTQYF. Here the CDR3 DNA reads TGTGCCTGGAGTAGCGGGGGCACAGATACGCAGTATTTT.